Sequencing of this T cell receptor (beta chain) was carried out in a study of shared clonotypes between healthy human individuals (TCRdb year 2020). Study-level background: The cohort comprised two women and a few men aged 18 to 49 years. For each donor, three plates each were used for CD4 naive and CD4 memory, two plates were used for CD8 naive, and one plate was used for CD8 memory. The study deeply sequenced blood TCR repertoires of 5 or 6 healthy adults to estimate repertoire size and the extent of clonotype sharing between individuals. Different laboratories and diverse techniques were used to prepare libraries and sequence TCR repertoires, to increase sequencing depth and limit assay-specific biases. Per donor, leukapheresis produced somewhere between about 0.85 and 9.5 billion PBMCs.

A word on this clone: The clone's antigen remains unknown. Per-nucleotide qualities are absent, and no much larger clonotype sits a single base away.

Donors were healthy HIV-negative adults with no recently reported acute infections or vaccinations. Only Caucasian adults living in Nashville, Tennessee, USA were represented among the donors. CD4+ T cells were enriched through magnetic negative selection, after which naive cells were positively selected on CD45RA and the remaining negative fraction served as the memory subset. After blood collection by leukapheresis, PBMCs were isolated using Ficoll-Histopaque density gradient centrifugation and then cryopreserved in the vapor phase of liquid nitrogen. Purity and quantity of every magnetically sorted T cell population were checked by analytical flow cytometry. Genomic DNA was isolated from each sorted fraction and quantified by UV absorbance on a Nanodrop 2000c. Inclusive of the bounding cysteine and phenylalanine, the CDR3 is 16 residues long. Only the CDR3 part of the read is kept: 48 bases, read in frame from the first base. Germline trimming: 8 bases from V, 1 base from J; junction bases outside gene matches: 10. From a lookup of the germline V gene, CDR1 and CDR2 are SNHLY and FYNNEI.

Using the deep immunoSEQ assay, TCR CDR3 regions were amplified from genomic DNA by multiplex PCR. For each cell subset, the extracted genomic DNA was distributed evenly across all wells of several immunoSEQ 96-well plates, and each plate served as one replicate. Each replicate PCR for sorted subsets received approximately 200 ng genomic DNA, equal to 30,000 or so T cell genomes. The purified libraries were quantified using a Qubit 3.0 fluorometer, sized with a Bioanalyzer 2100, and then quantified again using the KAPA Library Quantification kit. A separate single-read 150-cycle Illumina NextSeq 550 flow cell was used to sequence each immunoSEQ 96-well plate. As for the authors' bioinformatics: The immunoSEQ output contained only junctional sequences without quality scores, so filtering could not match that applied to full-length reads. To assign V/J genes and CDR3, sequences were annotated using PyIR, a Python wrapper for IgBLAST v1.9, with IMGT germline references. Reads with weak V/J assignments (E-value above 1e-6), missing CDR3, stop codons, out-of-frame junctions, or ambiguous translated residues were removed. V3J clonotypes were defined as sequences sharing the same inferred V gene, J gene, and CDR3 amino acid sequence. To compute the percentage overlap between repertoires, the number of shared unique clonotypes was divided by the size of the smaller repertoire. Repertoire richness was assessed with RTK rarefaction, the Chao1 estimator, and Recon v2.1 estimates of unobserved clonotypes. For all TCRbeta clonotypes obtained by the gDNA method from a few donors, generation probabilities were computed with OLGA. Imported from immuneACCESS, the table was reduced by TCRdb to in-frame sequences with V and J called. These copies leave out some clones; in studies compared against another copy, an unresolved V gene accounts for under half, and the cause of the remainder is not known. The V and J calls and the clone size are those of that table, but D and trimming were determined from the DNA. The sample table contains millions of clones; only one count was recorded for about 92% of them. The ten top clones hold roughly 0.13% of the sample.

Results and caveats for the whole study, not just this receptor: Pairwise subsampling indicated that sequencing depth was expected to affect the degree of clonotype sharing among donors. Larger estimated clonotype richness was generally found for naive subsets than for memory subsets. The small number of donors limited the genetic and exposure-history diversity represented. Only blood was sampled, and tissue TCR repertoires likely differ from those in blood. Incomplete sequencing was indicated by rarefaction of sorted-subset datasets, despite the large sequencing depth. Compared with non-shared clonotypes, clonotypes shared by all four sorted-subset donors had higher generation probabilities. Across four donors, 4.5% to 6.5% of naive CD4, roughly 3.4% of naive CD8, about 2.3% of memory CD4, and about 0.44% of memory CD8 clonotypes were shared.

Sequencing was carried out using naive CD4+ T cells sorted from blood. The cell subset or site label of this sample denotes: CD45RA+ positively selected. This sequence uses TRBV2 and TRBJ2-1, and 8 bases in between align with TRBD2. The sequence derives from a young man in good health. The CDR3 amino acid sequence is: CASLNGGGGSYNEQFF. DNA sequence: TGTGCCAGCCTCAACGGGGGGGGCGGGTCCTACAATGAGCAGTTCTTC.